Listed here is a single TCR beta chain. Its target is not known. Other DNA sequences within the sample encode an identical CDR3. Naive CD8 cells comprised CD45RO-negative, CCR7-positively selected cells, excluding terminally differentiated effector memory CD45RA+ cells. This CDR3 comprises 14 residues. Germline V gene data show CDR1 as SGDLS and CDR2 as YYNGEE. V dropped 3 bases and J dropped 1; count of bases not matched to a gene: 3. The data were taken from a study of shared clonotypes between healthy human individuals. Whole-study findings and limits: Having only a few donors restricted how much genetic and exposure-history diversity was captured.

The method was immunoSEQ multiplex PCR; TCRdb's version includes in-frame clones alone and lacks a portion of them. The sample has about 2.1 million clones; approximately 94% are singletons. This clonotype was obtained from a man aged 18 to 30 in good health. Some clones in this sample may be carry-over from other donors' samples. Input material: naive CD8+ T cells from PBMCs. This sequence joins TRBV9 and TRBJ2-7, with 8 positions matching TRBD2. The CDR3 DNA follows: TGTGCCAGCAGCGCCGGGACTAGATCCTACGAGCAGTACTTC. This encodes CASSAGTRSYEQYF. Using reference TRBV9 and TRBJ2-7 for the parts outside the CDR3, the full variable domain is DSGVTQTPKHLITATGQRVTLRCSPRSGDLSVYWYQQSLDQGLQFLIQYYNGEERAKGNILERFSAQQFPDLHSELNLSSLELGDSALYFCASSAGTRSYEQYFGPGTRLTVT.